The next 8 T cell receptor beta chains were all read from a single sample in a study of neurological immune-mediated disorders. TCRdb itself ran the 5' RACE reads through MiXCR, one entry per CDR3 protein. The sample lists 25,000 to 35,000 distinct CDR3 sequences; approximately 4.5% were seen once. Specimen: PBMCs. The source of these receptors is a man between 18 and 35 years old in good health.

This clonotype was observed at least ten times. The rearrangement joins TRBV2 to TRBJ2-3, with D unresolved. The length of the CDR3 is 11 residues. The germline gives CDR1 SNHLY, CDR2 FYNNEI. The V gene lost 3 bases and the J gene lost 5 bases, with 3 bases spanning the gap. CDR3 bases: TGTGCCAGCAGTGATATAGATACGCAGTATTTT. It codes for CASSDIDTQYF.

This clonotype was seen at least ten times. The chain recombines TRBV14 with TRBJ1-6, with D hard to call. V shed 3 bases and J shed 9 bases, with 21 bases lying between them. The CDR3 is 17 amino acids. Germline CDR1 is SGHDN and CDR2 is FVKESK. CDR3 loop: CASSQTLVGYYRSPLHF. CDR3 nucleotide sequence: TGTGCCAGCAGCCAGACCTTGGTGGGATACTATCGTTCACCCCTCCACTTT.

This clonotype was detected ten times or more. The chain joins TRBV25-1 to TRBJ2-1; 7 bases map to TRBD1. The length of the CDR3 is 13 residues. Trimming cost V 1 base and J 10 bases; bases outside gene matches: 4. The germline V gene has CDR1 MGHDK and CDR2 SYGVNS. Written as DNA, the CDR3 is TGTGCCAGCAGTGAATTGTTGACAGGGGAGCAGTTCTTC. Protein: CASSELLTGEQFF.

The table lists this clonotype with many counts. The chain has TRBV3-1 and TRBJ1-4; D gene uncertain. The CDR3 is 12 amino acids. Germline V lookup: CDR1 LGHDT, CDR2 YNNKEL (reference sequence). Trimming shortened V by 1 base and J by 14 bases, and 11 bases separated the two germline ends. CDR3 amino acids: CASSQGARWLFF. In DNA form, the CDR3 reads TGTGCCAGCAGCCAAGGGGCACGCTGGCTGTTTTTT.

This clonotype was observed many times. CDR3 residues: CASSPTGQPNYGYTF. The CDR3 DNA reads as TGCGCCAGCAGCCCGACAGGACAGCCTAACTATGGCTACACCTTC. The gene calls are TRBV5-1 and TRBJ1-2, with a weak D call TRBD1 (6 bases). The length of the CDR3 is 15 residues. The V gene lost 4 bases and the J gene lost 0 bases, with 13 bases spanning the gap. Germline CDR1 and CDR2: SGHRS and YFSETQ. Combining the CDR3 with reference TRBV5-1 and TRBJ1-2 gives the whole variable domain KAGVTQTPRYLIKTRGQQVTLSCSPISGHRSVSWYQQTPGQGLQFLFEYFSETQRNKGNFPGRFSGRQFSNSRSEMNVSTLELGDSALYLCASSPTGQPNYGYTFGSGTRLTVV.

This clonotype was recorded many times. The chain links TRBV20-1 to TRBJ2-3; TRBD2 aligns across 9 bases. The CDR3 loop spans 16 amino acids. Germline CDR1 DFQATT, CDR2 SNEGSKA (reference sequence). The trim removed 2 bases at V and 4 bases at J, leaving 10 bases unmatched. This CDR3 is CSARQMRGGWADTQYF. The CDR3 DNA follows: TGCAGTGCTAGACAAATGCGGGGGGGCTGGGCAGATACGCAGTATTTT.

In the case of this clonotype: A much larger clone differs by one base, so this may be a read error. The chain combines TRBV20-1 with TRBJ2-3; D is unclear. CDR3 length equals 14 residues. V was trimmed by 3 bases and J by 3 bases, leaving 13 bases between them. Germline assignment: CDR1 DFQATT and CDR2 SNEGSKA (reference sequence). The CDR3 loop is CSASNPLVTDTQYF. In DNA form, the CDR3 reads TGCAGTGCTAGTAACCCGCTGGTGACAGATACGCAGTATTTT.

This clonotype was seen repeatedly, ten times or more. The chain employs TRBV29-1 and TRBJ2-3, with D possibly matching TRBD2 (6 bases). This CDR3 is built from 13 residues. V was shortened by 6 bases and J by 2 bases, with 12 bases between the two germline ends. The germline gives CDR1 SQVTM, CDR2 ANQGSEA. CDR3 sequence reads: CSVRLVLTDTQYF. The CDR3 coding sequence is TGCAGCGTGAGACTAGTCCTCACAGATACGCAGTATTTT.